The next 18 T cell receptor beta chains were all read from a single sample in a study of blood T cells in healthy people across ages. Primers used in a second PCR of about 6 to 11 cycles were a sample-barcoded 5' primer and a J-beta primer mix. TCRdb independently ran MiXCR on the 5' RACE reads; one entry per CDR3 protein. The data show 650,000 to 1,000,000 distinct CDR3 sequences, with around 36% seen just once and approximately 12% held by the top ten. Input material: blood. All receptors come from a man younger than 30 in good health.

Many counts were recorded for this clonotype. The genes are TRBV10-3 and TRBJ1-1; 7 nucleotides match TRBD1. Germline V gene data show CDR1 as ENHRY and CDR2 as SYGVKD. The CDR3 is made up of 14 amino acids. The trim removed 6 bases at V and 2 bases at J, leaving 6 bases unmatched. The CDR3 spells CAIRETGLNTEAFF. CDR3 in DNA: TGTGCCATCAGGGAGACAGGGTTAAACACTGAAGCTTTCTTT.

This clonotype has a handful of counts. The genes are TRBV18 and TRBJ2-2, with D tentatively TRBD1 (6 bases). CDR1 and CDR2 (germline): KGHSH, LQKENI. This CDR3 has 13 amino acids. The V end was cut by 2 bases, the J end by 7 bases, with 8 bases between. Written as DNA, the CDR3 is TGTGCCAGCTCACCAGGGGGCCTCGGGGAGCTGTTTTTT. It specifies CASSPGGLGELFF.

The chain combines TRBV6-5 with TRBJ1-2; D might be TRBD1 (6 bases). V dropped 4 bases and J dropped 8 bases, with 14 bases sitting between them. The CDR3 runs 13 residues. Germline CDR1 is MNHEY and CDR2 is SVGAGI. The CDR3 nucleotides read TGTGCCAGCAGTTCTACAGGGACGGACGGCTACACCTTC. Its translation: CASSSTGTDGYTF.

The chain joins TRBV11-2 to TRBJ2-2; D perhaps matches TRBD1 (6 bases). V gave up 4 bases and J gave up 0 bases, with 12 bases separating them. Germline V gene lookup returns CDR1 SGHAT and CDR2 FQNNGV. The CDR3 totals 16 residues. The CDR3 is CASSSQTGTNTGELFF. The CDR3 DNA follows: TGTGCCAGCAGCTCCCAGACAGGAACGAACACCGGGGAGCTGTTTTTT.

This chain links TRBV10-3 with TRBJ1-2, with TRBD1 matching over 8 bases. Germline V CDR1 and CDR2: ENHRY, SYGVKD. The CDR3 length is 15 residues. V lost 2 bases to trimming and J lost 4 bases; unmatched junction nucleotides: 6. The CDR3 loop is CAISEEFTGGYGYTF. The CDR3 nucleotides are TGTGCCATCAGTGAGGAATTTACAGGGGGCTATGGCTACACCTTC.

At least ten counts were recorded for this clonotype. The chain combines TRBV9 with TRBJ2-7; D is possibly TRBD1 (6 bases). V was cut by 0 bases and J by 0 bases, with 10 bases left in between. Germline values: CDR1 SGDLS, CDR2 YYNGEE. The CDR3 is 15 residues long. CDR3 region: CASSVDQGRSYEQYF. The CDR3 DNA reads TGTGCCAGCAGCGTAGATCAGGGGCGCTCCTACGAGCAGTACTTC.

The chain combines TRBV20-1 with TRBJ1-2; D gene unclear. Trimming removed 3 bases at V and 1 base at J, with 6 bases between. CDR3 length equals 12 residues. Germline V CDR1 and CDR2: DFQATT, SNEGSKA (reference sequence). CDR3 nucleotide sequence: TGCAGTGCTAGGGAAAGTAACTATGGCTACACCTTC. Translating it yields CSARESNYGYTF.

The CDR3 DNA sequence: TGTGCCAGCAGTTACGGGACTAGCGGGGGGTACAATGAGCAGTTCTTC. Amino acids: CASSYGTSGGYNEQFF. This sequence joins TRBV6-2 or TRBV6-3 and TRBJ2-1; 15 positions match TRBD2. Trimming removed 2 bases from V and 4 bases from J; junction bases left unmatched: 0. This CDR3 is built from 16 residues. Germline CDR1 and CDR2: MNHEY and SVGEGT.

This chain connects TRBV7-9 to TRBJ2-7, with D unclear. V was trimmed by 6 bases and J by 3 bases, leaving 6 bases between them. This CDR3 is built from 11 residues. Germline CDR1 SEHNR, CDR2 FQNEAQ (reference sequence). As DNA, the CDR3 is TGTGCCAGCAGACGAAACTACGAGCAGTACTTC. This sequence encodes CASRRNYEQYF.

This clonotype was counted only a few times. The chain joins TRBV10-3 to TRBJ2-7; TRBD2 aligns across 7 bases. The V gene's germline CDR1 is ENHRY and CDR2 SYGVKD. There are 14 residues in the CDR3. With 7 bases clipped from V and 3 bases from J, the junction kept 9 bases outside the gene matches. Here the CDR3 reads CAIKGDQRGYEQYF. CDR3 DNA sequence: TGTGCCATCAAAGGGGACCAGCGGGGCTACGAGCAGTACTTC.

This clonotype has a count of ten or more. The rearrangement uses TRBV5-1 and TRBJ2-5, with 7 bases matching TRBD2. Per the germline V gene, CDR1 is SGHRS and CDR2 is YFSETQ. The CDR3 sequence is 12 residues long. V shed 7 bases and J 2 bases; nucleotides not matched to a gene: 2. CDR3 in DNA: TGCGCCAGCGGGGGGGGTCAAGAGACCCAGTACTTC. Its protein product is CASGGGQETQYF. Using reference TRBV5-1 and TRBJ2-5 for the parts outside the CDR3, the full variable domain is KAGVTQTPRYLIKTRGQQVTLSCSPISGHRSVSWYQQTPGQGLQFLFEYFSETQRNKGNFPGRFSGRQFSNSRSEMNVSTLELGDSALYLCASGGGQETQYFGPGTRLLVL.

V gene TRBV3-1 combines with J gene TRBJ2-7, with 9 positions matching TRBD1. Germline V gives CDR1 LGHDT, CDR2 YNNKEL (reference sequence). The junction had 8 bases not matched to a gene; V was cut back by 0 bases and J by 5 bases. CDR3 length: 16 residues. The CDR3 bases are TGTGCCAGCAGCCAAGACTGGGGGACAGGGTCCCACGAGCAGTACTTC. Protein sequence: CASSQDWGTGSHEQYF.

This chain's CDR3 is CATRQGSRFMGTNEKLFF. The CDR3 DNA follows: TGTGCCACCCGACAGGGATCGCGTTTCATGGGAACTAATGAAAAACTGTTTTTT. The chain couples TRBV6-1 to TRBJ1-4; 7 nucleotides agree with TRBD1. V lost 10 bases to trimming and J lost 1 base; unmatched junction nucleotides: 18. The CDR3 covers 18 residues. Germline values: CDR1 MNHNS, CDR2 SASEGT.

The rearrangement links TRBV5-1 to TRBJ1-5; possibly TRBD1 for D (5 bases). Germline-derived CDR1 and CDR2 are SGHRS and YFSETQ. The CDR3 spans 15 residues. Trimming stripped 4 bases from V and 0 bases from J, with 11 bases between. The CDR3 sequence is CASSLGHNSNQPQHF. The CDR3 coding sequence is TGCGCCAGCAGCCTTGGACATAATAGCAATCAGCCCCAGCATTTT.

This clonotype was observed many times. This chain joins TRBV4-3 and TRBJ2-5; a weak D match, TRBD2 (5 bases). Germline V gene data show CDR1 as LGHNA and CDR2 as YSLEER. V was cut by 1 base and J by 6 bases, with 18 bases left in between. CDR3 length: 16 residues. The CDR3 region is CASSQGREGSRKTQYF. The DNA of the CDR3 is TGCGCCAGCAGCCAAGGACGGGAAGGAAGTAGGAAGACCCAGTACTTC.

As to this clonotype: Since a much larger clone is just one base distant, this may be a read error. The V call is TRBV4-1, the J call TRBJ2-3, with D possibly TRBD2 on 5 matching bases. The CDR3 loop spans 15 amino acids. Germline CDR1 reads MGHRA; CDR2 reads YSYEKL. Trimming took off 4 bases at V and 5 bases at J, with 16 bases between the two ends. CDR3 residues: CASSRAEGVGDTQYF. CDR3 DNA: TGCGCCAGCAGCCGGGCCGAGGGTGTGGGAGATACGCAGTATTTT.

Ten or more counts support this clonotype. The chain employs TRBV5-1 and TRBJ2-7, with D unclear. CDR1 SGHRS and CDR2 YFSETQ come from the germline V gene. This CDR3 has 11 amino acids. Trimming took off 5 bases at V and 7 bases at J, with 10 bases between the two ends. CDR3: CASRESREQYF. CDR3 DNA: TGCGCCAGCAGGGAATCTAGGGAGCAGTACTTC.

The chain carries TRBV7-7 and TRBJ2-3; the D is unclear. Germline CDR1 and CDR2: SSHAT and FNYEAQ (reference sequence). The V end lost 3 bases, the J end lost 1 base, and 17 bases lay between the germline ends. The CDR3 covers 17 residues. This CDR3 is CASSLGGTVRGTDTQYF. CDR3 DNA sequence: TGTGCCAGCAGCTTGGGTGGTACCGTTCGGGGCACAGATACGCAGTATTTT.